The source of this T cell receptor beta chain is a study of cytomegalovirus exposure and HLA in healthy donors (dated by TCRdb to about 2017). Background on the whole study: An earlier analysis of about 560 of the donors reported under 300 Gb of sequence data and 117 million unique TCR beta sequences obtained from some 170 million T cells. An early release covering more than 500 HLA-typed donors comprised about 300 gigabases of sequencing data and around 86 million unique TCR sequences. The genetic ancestry cluster associated with self-reported Caucasian donors included 65% to 90% of the 398 genotyped donors. The study aimed to test whether signatures of past pathogen exposure could be identified by cataloging public T cell receptors. The study used immunosequencing to profile the T cell repertoires of several hundred subjects and linked those repertoires to cytomegalovirus serostatus. Besides the first cohort of around 670 subjects, a separate validation cohort made up of some 110 different subjects was used. High-throughput TCR immunosequencing, statistical association of individual TCRs with disease status, and machine learning were combined to predict cytomegalovirus infection status. In a later analysis, previously published TCR beta repertoires from 500 to 750 donors were re-analyzed and high-resolution HLA genotyping was added so that TCR occurrence patterns could be studied. Rather than using new phenotypic data, the later analysis identified candidate immune exposures from TCR beta sequences and from how often those sequences occurred across donors. An earlier analysis of approximately 500 of the donors applied high-throughput TCR beta sequencing to assess whether each TCR beta V gene segment acted as functional or pseudogenic. Alongside the repertoire data, information on donor age, sex, ethnicity and CMV serostatus was compiled. A later genetic analysis took genome-wide SNP genotypes for about 55% of the 666 donors and used that subset as a discovery cohort. All discovery cohort repertoires had been generated using a single sequencing platform. HLA typing included class I and class II loci at four-digit resolution. Typing coverage varied by locus: about 629-630 donors for A, B, C, DRB1 and DQB1; under 550 for DQA1; 600 to 610 for DPA1; 400 to 480 for DPB1. Because of strong linkage in the cohort, 5 or 6 DR-DQ haplotypes were treated as single units for association and clustering. Among about 410 genotyped donors of the cohort, an average of roughly 230,000 unique TCR beta nucleotide sequences was sequenced per donor, of which roughly 17% were non-productive.

General study outcomes and caveats: A few of the identified cytomegalovirus-associated TCR beta chains were confirmed in vitro to be specific for cytomegalovirus antigens. In a later analysis, the rate of TCR association differed among HLA loci, with DRB1 alleles having the most associated TCRs and HLA-C alleles having the fewest. In a later analysis, most CMV-associated TCR beta chains were found to appear HLA-restricted, with HLA associations seemingly driven largely by CMV exposure. Because some donors lacked HLA typing at each locus, the association tests relied only on the typed subset. Over 15 rarely observed V segments, including chromosome 9 orphons, were excluded from the earlier analysis of about 500 of the donors because counts were too low. Because the 87-base-pair reads could not distinguish some IMGT-functional V segments, including TRBV6-2 and TRBV6-3, those segments were excluded. Assigning TCR associations to individual alleles was difficult when HLA alleles, especially DR and DQ, strongly co-occurred. A later analysis reported that several top co-occurrence clusters appeared linked to parvovirus B19, influenza, CMV and Epstein-Barr virus. Cytomegalovirus status was reported to be diagnosed by the classifier with high specificity and sensitivity in both the original and validation cohorts. A further reported finding was that TCR beta sequences accurately predicted the HLA-A and HLA-B alleles for most subjects in the first cohort. Across donors, most TCR sequences were observed very rarely, whereas some public TCRs were present in many individuals. Correlated functional status among segregating V segments might reflect linkage disequilibrium, but an unknown experimental factor could not be ruled out. In an earlier analysis of 587 of the donors, most TCR beta V segments appeared in productive rearrangements about 90% or about 30% of the time, broadly matching IMGT annotations. This cohort had only TCR beta chains sequenced, and the lack of alpha or paired-chain data limited which features could be detected. Compared with equally common non-associated chains, HLA-associated TCR beta chains in a later analysis were more clonally expanded and had lower generation probabilities. In a later genetic analysis, fewer N-insertions in productive TCRs were reported among donors in an Asian-associated ancestry cluster than the 666-donor mean. At a false discovery rate of 0.05, a later analysis linked 16,951 TCR beta sequences to specific HLA alleles. The authors suggested that the approach could potentially be generalized to other disease states and immunological phenotypes. An association between a missense DCLRE1C variant and V-gene and J-gene trimming of TCR beta chains was found in a later genetic analysis and replicated in an independent cohort. In the study, approximately 160 TCR beta chains were listed as associated with cytomegalovirus. CMV serostatus was the only immune exposure information available for the cohort. Sequencing depth was assumed to be roughly uniform across donors in the presence/absence analyses, though that assumption may not hold. A group of highly shared sequence variants was considered likely to be a technical artifact of the sequencing pipeline.

In total, over 600 healthy bone marrow donors made up the cohort. All cohort members were sampled while nominally healthy, although unrecorded immune exposures were likely present. The donor was CMV seronegative and was included in the group of about 350 seronegative cohort members. A peripheral blood sample was collected from each donor, and TCR beta sequencing was performed on peripheral blood mononuclear cells. Genomic DNA extraction from the blood cell samples was performed with the Qiagen DNeasy Blood Extraction Kit. About this clone itself: No antigen is known for it. Base qualities are not recorded, but no much larger clone differs from it by a single base.

Library method: the immunoSEQ multiplex PCR assay. For the multiplex PCR, a mixture combining 60 forward primers for TCR Vbeta segments and 13 reverse primers for TCR Jbeta segments was used. A multiplex PCR assay on genomic DNA amplified the CDR3 region of rearranged TCR beta genes. Amplified TCR beta libraries were sequenced as 87-base-pair reads on the Illumina HiSeq System. The published analysis was carried out like this. A later analysis tallied 80 million to 95 million unique TCR beta chains across the approximately 670 repertoires, and around 10 million of those chains were shared by two or more donors. A nearest-neighbor algorithm error-corrected the raw reads and collapsed the reads into unique sequences, merging closely related sequences to remove PCR and sequencing errors. V, D and J gene segments were assigned by aligning CDR3 sequences to IMGT reference sequences. For a sequence to be retained, a match of at least six nucleotides was required to both a V gene segment and a J gene segment. A rearrangement counted as productive if the CDR3 had no stop codons and remained in frame with V and J, and every other rearrangement counted as non-productive. CDR3 was defined by IMGT convention, running from the second conserved V-encoded cysteine to the conserved J-encoded phenylalanine. The earlier analysis of 450 to 750 of the donors excluded any sequence lacking an unambiguous match to a single V gene segment. In an earlier analysis of around 600 of the donors, V segments were called functional above 56.7% productive rearrangements and were called segregating when the between-donor standard deviation exceeded 5%. A statistical classification framework was built to diagnose cytomegalovirus status from the catalog of TCR beta chain sequences. A later analysis assigned V and J genes by comparing TCR nucleotide sequences with IMGT/GENE-DB human TR gene sequences. In a later analysis, CDR3 sequences and most-parsimonious VDJ recombination scenarios were assigned using the TCRdist pipeline. In a later analysis, each TCR beta chain was defined by its CDR3 amino acid sequence together with its V-gene family, and reads without a unique V-gene family were excluded. In a later analysis, 450 to 600 highly shared, low-generation-probability nucleotide sequences were removed to address suspected cross-contamination and a sequencing artifact. A later analysis calculated a clonal expansion index for each public chain from normalized within-repertoire ranks of inferred template counts. In a later analysis, generation probabilities were computed using a VDJ recombination model fitted to out-of-frame rearrangements, and the results were checked against IGoR. In a later analysis, hypergeometric tests were used to score TCR-TCR, TCR-HLA and TCR-CMV co-occurrence, with a repertoire-size bias correction applied to TCR pairs. To estimate false discovery rates, a later analysis permuted the HLA or CMV assignments 20 times. In a later analysis, co-occurring TCRs were grouped using DBSCAN, with TCRdist sequence similarity added in when clustering inside HLA-allele-positive subsets. Repertoires with fewer than 30,000 or more than 120,000 public chains, plus five repertoires with anomalous nucleotide sharing, were excluded from co-occurrence clustering. This immuneACCESS table, as held by TCRdb, lists in-frame sequences with V and J called but not all clones. Of the missing ones, under half trace to an unresolved V gene in checked studies; the others have no known cause. The V and J calls and clone size come from that table; D and trimming were worked out from the DNA. Present in this sample are 140,000 to 150,000 clones, about two thirds of which were seen just once. Approximately 2.1% of the sample rests with the top ten.

CDR1 and CDR2, per the germline V gene (reference sequence), are SEHNR and FQNEAQ. CDR3 length: 18 amino acids, cysteine to phenylalanine. The read is trimmed to its CDR3 DNA, 54 bases read in frame from base 1. The germline V and J ends show losses of 2 bases and 0 bases respectively, and no gene match explains 9 bases of the junction. This clonotype was obtained from a man aged 35-49 years in good health and CMV-seronegative. The chain couples TRBV7-9 to TRBJ2-1, and 8 junctional nucleotides match TRBD2. Material for sequencing was PBMCs. The sequenced DNA: TGTGCCAGCAGCTTACTCCCGACTAGCGCCTACTCCTACAATGAGCAGTTCTTC. The encoded protein is CASSLLPTSAYSYNEQFF. Reference TRBV7-9 and TRBJ2-1 genes cover what lies past the CDR3, so the full variable domain is DTGVSQNPRHKITKRGQNVTFRCDPISEHNRLYWYRQTLGQGPEFLTYFQNEAQLEKSRLLSDRFSAERPKGSFSTLEIQRTEQGDSAMYLCASSLLPTSAYSYNEQFFGPGTRLTVL.